These 15 T cell receptor beta chains were all obtained from the same sample, sequenced in a study of cytomegalovirus exposure and HLA in healthy donors. A multiplex PCR was run with 60 Vbeta primers and 13 Jbeta primers. Generated by immunoSEQ multiplex PCR, the TCRdb table keeps only in-frame clones and is missing some. The table lists about 150,000 clones, roughly 78% of them singletons, with approximately 3% in the top ten. Sequenced: PBMCs. These receptors all come from a woman aged 40 to 49 in good health and CMV-seronegative.

The chain joins TRBV5-1 to TRBJ2-7, with D possibly being TRBD1 (6 bases). V lost 4 bases to trimming and J lost 2 bases, with 13 bases between them. Germline V gene sequence: CDR1 SGHRS, CDR2 YFSETQ. This CDR3 has 14 amino acids. In DNA, the CDR3 is TGCGCCAGCAGCCCCGGGGACAACACCTACGAGCAGTACTTC. Its protein product is CASSPGDNTYEQYF.

The V gene is TRBV12-5, the J gene TRBJ2-7; 8 bases align to TRBD2. CDR3 length: 17 amino acids. The germline V gene has CDR1 LGHNT and CDR2 FRNRAP. V was pared by 1 base and J by 2 bases, with 10 bases of the junction left unmatched. CDR3 residues: CASGLAAGGRKPYEQYF. Written as DNA, the CDR3 is TGTGCTAGTGGTTTGGCTGCGGGGGGCCGGAAGCCCTACGAGCAGTACTTC.

V usage is TRBV6-8 and J usage is TRBJ2-4; 7 nucleotides align to TRBD1. The CDR3 is 16 amino acids. V lost 6 bases, J lost 1 base, and 9 bases stayed unmatched. From germline, CDR1 is MNHGY and CDR2 SAAAGT. This CDR3 is CASSQGGALAKNIQYF. CDR3 sequence (DNA): TGTGCCAGCAGCCAAGGGGGCGCGTTGGCCAAAAACATTCAGTACTTC.

The genes are TRBV7-9 and TRBJ2-3, with 10 bases identical to TRBD2. This CDR3 region has 18 residues. Trimming at V came to 4 bases and at J to 2 bases, leaving 12 bases not matched to a gene. The V gene's germline CDR1 is SEHNR and CDR2 FQNEAQ (reference sequence). In nucleotides, the CDR3 is TGTGCCAGCAGCTCGAGGATAGATAGCGGGGGGTACACAGATACGCAGTATTTT. It codes for CASSSRIDSGGYTDTQYF.

The rearrangement links TRBV7-8 to TRBJ2-7, with D possibly being TRBD1 (5 bases). Trimming took off 1 base at V and 0 bases at J, with 13 bases between the two ends. CDR3 size: 16 residues. The germline V gene encodes CDR1 SGHVS and CDR2 FQNEAQ. DNA of the CDR3: TGTGCCAGCAGCTTAGTAGCAGGGATGAGCTCCTACGAGCAGTACTTC. This gives the protein CASSLVAGMSSYEQYF.

This sequence joins TRBV4-2 and TRBJ2-7; D remains unclear. The length of the CDR3 is 14 residues. Germline-derived CDR1 and CDR2 are LGHNA and YNFKEQ. Trimming cost V 5 bases and J 3 bases, with 14 bases left between them. CDR3 in DNA: TGTGCCAGCAGCACCATCGGTGGTCGCTACGAGCAGTACTTC. Encoded protein: CASSTIGGRYEQYF.

The chain has TRBV2 and TRBJ1-6; D gene unclear. The V gene's germline CDR1 is SNHLY and CDR2 FYNNEI. V was pared by 3 bases and J by 7 bases, with 16 bases between. The CDR3 sequence is 16 residues long. In nucleotides, the CDR3 is TGTGCCAGCAGTGATTTATACACAGAGGGCAATTCACCCCTCCACTTT. Translating gives CASSDLYTEGNSPLHF.

This chain joins TRBV18 and TRBJ1-2, with 11 bases aligning to TRBD1. The CDR3 is made up of 15 amino acids. The V and J ends lost 4 bases and 8 bases, in that order; junction bases with no gene match: 9. CDR1 is KGHSH and CDR2 is LQKENI in the germline V gene. In DNA form, the CDR3 reads TGTGCCAGCTCACGCCGGGACAGGGGGTCGGGAGGCTACACCTTC. This sequence encodes CASSRRDRGSGGYTF.

The chain uses TRBV19 and TRBJ1-1; D remains ambiguous. Germline V gene data show CDR1 as LNHDA and CDR2 as SQIVND (reference sequence). V was clipped by 9 bases and J by 6 bases, with 20 bases between them. CDR3 length equals 14 residues. The CDR3 region has the DNA TGTGCCAGCCACTATGGACGGGGAACAGCTGAAGCTTTCTTT. It is translated as CASHYGRGTAEAFF.

This rearrangement joins TRBV28 to TRBJ1-2, with 11 bases identical to TRBD1. The CDR3 has 15 amino acids. V shed 5 bases, J shed 4 bases, and the junction held 6 bases outside the gene matches. The germline V gene has CDR1 MDHEN and CDR2 SYDVKM. The DNA of the CDR3 is TGTGCCAGCAGTCCGGGGACAGGGGGGCTCTATGGCTACACCTTC. Encoded protein: CASSPGTGGLYGYTF.

This chain joins TRBV28 and TRBJ2-7; D may be TRBD2 (6 bases). V lost 6 bases, J lost 4 bases, and 10 bases lay in between. The length of the CDR3 is 12 residues. Germline loops: CDR1 MDHEN, CDR2 SYDVKM. CDR3 DNA: TGTGCCAGCAGGTGGGGGGAGTACGAGCAGTACTTC. This gives the protein CASRWGEYEQYF.

The CDR3 region is CARTSGSNTGELFF. CDR3 nucleotide sequence: TGTGCCAGAACTAGCGGATCGAACACCGGGGAGCTGTTTTTT. The V gene is TRBV2, the J gene TRBJ2-2, with TRBD2 matching 8 bases. The CDR3 sequence is 14 residues long. The V and J ends lost 9 bases and 0 bases, in that order; junction bases with no gene match: 3. Germline lookup yields CDR1 SNHLY and CDR2 FYNNEI.

This chain joins TRBV5-1 and TRBJ1-5; D is perhaps TRBD1 (5 bases). The CDR3 loop spans 14 amino acids. Germline V gene data show CDR1 as SGHRS and CDR2 as YFSETQ. V lost 4 bases to trimming and J lost 2 bases, with 10 bases between them. The CDR3 bases are TGCGCCAGCAGCCTTACAGGCCGCAATCAGCCCCAGCATTTT. Its protein product is CASSLTGRNQPQHF.

This clone was observed a few times. The chain links TRBV27 to TRBJ1-5; TRBD1 matches at 7 bases. In germline, CDR1 is MNHEY, CDR2 SMNVEV (reference sequence). V trimming: 5 bases; J trimming: 2 bases; junction bases outside the gene matches: 9. There are 16 residues in the CDR3. This CDR3 reads CASSPSTGSRNQPQHF. CDR3 bases: TGTGCCAGCAGTCCATCGACAGGGTCACGCAATCAGCCCCAGCATTTT.

In this sample, this clone turned up once. The chain joins TRBV18 to TRBJ1-2; D is perhaps TRBD1 (5 bases). Germline lookup yields CDR1 KGHSH and CDR2 LQKENI. The CDR3 runs 16 residues. V was cut by 6 bases and J by 7 bases, with 24 bases left in between. CDR3 loop: CASSPTGTAFDGGYTF. In DNA, the CDR3 is TGTGCCAGCTCCCCTACCGGGACTGCGTTTGATGGTGGCTACACCTTC.